The 19 T cell receptor beta chains given below trace back to one sample, sequenced in a study of long-term antiretroviral therapy in people with HIV. A v3.0 immunoSEQ assay was performed at survey level. Libraries were prepared by immunoSEQ multiplex PCR; TCRdb keeps only in-frame clonotypes and omits some of them. The table shows 21,000 or so clones, with approximately 80% occurring only once. The sequencing here drew on unsorted PBMCs, taken 0.5 years after starting antiretroviral therapy. The receptors derive from a man between 18 and 35 years old with HIV.

Only one count was recorded for this clone. The rearrangement joins TRBV19 to TRBJ1-2; no clear D gene. V shed 3 bases and J shed 3 bases, with 23 bases lying between them. The CDR3 spans 18 residues. Germline lookup yields CDR1 LNHDA and CDR2 SQIVND (reference sequence). CDR3 in amino acids: CASSMEGRSAGLDYGYTF. As DNA, the CDR3 is TGTGCCAGTAGTATGGAGGGCAGGAGCGCGGGGTTGGACTATGGCTACACCTTC.

This chain joins TRBV7-7 and TRBJ2-3; D gene ambiguous. V dropped 3 bases and J dropped 0 bases, with 10 bases sitting between them. The germline V gene has CDR1 SSHAT and CDR2 FNYEAQ (reference sequence). This CDR3 region has 15 residues. CDR3 bases: TGTGCCAGCAGCTTGCAGCGAATTAGCACAGATACGCAGTATTTT. Encoded protein: CASSLQRISTDTQYF. The variable domain in full, completed from reference TRBV7-7 and TRBJ2-3, reads GAGVSQSPRYKVTKRGQDVTLRCDPISSHATLYWYQQALGQGPEFLTYFNYEAQPDKSGLPSDRFSAERPEGSISTLTIQRTEQRDSAMYRCASSLQRISTDTQYFGPGTRLTVL.

V and J are TRBV5-4 and TRBJ2-2; no clear D gene. CDR3 length: 15 residues. Per the germline V gene, CDR1 is SGHNT and CDR2 is YYREEE (reference sequence). Trimming left V 0 bases short and J 2 bases short, with 8 bases between. The CDR3 nucleotides are TGTGCCAGCAGCTTGGCGGCGGTAAACACCGGGGAGCTGTTTTTT. Amino acids: CASSLAAVNTGELFF.

J is TRBJ2-2 and V is TRBV9; D remains ambiguous. The CDR3 is 14 residues long. V was cut by 8 bases and J by 1 base, with 12 bases left in between. Germline V gene sequence: CDR1 SGDLS, CDR2 YYNGEE. The CDR3 DNA reads as TGTGCCAGTCGGAACGTGGGGAACACCGGGGAGCTGTTTTTT. It yields the protein CASRNVGNTGELFF.

The chain couples TRBV4-3 to TRBJ1-6; D gene unclear. V was clipped by 0 bases and J by 9 bases, with 12 bases between them. This CDR3 has 15 amino acids. Germline CDR1 LGHNA, CDR2 YSLEER. The CDR3 coding sequence is TGCGCCAGCAGCCAAGATTCGCTTGAGGGTTCACCCCTCCACTTT. Its translation is CASSQDSLEGSPLHF.

This clone appeared a single time. The J gene is TRBJ2-7, the V gene TRBV27; tentative D call: TRBD2 (6 bases). CDR1 MNHEY and CDR2 SMNVEV come from the germline V gene (reference sequence). The V gene lost 2 bases and the J gene lost 3 bases, with 14 bases spanning the gap. The CDR3 sequence is 15 residues long. The CDR3 loop is CASSLGGGAVYEQYF. Written as DNA, the CDR3 is TGTGCCAGCAGTTTAGGCGGAGGGGCGGTCTACGAGCAGTACTTC.

The chain couples TRBV11-2 to TRBJ1-1; a weak D match, TRBD1 (6 bases). Trimming took off 2 bases at V and 9 bases at J, with 13 bases between the two ends. Per the germline V gene, CDR1 is SGHAT and CDR2 is FQNNGV. The CDR3 loop spans 13 amino acids. The CDR3 DNA reads as TGTGCCAGCAGCTTAACAATGTGGGACAAAGCTTTCTTT. Protein product: CASSLTMWDKAFF.

The V and J genes are TRBV9 and TRBJ1-3, with no clear D. Germline CDR1 reads SGDLS; CDR2 reads YYNGEE. This CDR3 contains 13 residues. The V end lost 0 bases, the J end lost 4 bases, and 5 bases lay between the germline ends. Here the CDR3 reads CASSVGEGNTIYF. The DNA of the CDR3 is TGTGCCAGCAGCGTAGGGGAGGGAAACACCATATATTTT.

The chain recombines TRBV4-1 with TRBJ1-2, with D hard to call. Germline lookup yields CDR1 MGHRA and CDR2 YSYEKL. There are 15 residues in the CDR3. The V end lost 4 bases, the J end lost 3 bases, and 15 bases lay between the germline ends. Here the CDR3 DNA reads TGCGCCAGCAGCCCCCGGTTCGCAGGAGACTATGGCTACACCTTC. It encodes CASSPRFAGDYGYTF.

This chain uses TRBV10-3 with TRBJ2-5; 7 bases are a match to TRBD1. This CDR3 has 14 amino acids. In germline, CDR1 is ENHRY, CDR2 SYGVKD. With 7 bases clipped from V and 5 bases from J, the junction kept 10 bases outside the gene matches. CDR3 region: CAINPTGLGETQYF. The CDR3 region has the DNA TGTGCCATCAACCCGACAGGGCTTGGTGAGACCCAGTACTTC.

The chain carries TRBV4-3 and TRBJ1-2, with 7 nucleotides matching TRBD1. J was trimmed by 4 bases and V by 0 bases; bases with no gene match: 8. Germline lookup yields CDR1 LGHNA and CDR2 YSLEER. The length of the CDR3 is 16 residues. In nucleotides, the CDR3 is TGCGCCAGCAGCCAAGATTCACCGACAGGGCTCTATGGCTACACCTTC. It translates to CASSQDSPTGLYGYTF.

J is TRBJ2-1 and V is TRBV7-7; possibly TRBD1 for D (6 bases). The CDR3 contains 17 residues. V was clipped by 4 bases and J by 6 bases, with 22 bases between them. In germline, CDR1 is SSHAT, CDR2 FNYEAQ (reference sequence). The CDR3 sequence: CASSSSWAGQMVNEQFF. The CDR3 region has the DNA TGTGCCAGCAGCTCTAGCTGGGCTGGACAGATGGTCAATGAGCAGTTCTTC.

The V call is TRBV18, the J call TRBJ1-1; D remains unclear. The germline gives CDR1 KGHSH, CDR2 LQKENI. V lost 3 bases and J 7 bases, leaving 6 bases between the germline ends. The CDR3 is 11 amino acids. CDR3 bases: TGTGCCAGCTCACCTACGGGTGAAGCTTTCTTT. Translation: CASSPTGEAFF.

The chain uses TRBV7-8 and TRBJ1-5; possible D gene TRBD1, 6 bases. The V end lost 5 bases, the J end lost 6 bases, and 20 bases lay between the germline ends. From germline, CDR1 is SGHVS and CDR2 FQNEAQ. This CDR3 has 16 amino acids. The CDR3 loop reads CASSQSTRGLGQPQHF. CDR3 coding DNA: TGTGCCAGCAGCCAATCAACGAGGGGGTTGGGTCAGCCCCAGCATTTT.

V usage is TRBV28 and J usage is TRBJ2-1; D unclear. Germline V gives CDR1 MDHEN, CDR2 SYDVKM. The CDR3 consists of 10 residues. V was pared by 9 bases and J by 8 bases, with 8 bases between. The CDR3 DNA follows: TGTGCCAGTCGGAAGTATGAGCAGTTCTTC. As protein: CASRKYEQFF.

The chain links TRBV19 to TRBJ2-2, with no clear D. The germline V and J ends were trimmed by 4 bases and 4 bases, with 4 bases remaining between them. The CDR3 contains 12 residues. The germline V gene has CDR1 LNHDA and CDR2 SQIVND (reference sequence). The CDR3 sequence: CASSTGTGELFF. CDR3 sequence (DNA): TGTGCCAGTAGTACGGGCACCGGGGAGCTGTTTTTT.

The chain is built from TRBV20-1 and TRBJ2-3, with TRBD2 matching 8 bases. This CDR3 comprises 11 residues. CDR1 is DFQATT and CDR2 is SNEGSKA in the germline V gene (reference sequence). The V and J ends lost 5 bases and 9 bases, in that order; junction bases with no gene match: 4. The DNA of the CDR3 is TGCAGTGCTTCGGGACTAGGAACGCAGTATTTT. Translating it yields CSASGLGTQYF.

The chain links TRBV28 to TRBJ1-5; TRBD1 matches 8 bases. CDR1 is MDHEN and CDR2 is SYDVKM in the germline V gene. The trim removed 4 bases at V and 1 base at J, leaving 9 bases unmatched. CDR3 length: 17 amino acids. The CDR3 DNA follows: TGTGCCAGCAGTTACCTTGAAACAGGGGGAAGCAATCAGCCCCAGCATTTT. Amino acid sequence: CASSYLETGGSNQPQHF.

The chain couples TRBV6-6 to TRBJ1-4, with D possibly TRBD1 on 5 matching bases. This CDR3 comprises 15 residues. Germline V lookup: CDR1 MNHNY, CDR2 SVGAGI (reference sequence). V lost 0 bases and J 4 bases, leaving 9 bases between the germline ends. CDR3 in DNA: TGTGCCAGCAGTTACTCATCGACAGATAATGAAAAACTGTTTTTT. Translated, it gives CASSYSSTDNEKLFF.